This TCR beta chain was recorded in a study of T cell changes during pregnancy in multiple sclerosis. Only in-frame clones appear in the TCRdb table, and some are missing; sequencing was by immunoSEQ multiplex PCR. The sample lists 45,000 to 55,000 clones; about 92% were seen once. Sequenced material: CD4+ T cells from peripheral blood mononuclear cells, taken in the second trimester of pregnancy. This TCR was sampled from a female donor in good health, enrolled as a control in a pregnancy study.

CDR3 residues: CASSLGDDPGVTETQYF. Written as DNA, the CDR3 is TGCGCCAGCAGCCTGGGGGATGATCCAGGGGTTACAGAGACCCAGTACTTC. The gene calls are TRBV5-1 and TRBJ2-5; D is possibly TRBD1 (6 bases). Germline CDR1 and CDR2: SGHRS and YFSETQ. The V gene lost 4 bases and the J gene lost 4 bases, with 23 bases spanning the gap. The CDR3 covers 17 residues.